These T cell receptor beta chains were read from a single sample in a study. Each CDR3 protein is one row after TCRdb ran MiXCR on the 5' RACE reads. Found here are approximately 44,000 distinct CDR3 sequences, about 29% of them singletons; the top ten hold about 3.7%. The sample comprised memory CD4+ T cells sorted from a lymph node. The receptors come from a female donor with breast cancer. CDR3s include the opening cysteine and the closing phenylalanine or tryptophan. D genes are given only for firm matches. A row's size may be missing; if present it is once, few, many or a size class.

j_gene,len,abundance,v_gene,d_gene,CDR3nt,CDR3aa
TRBJ2-2,19,.,TRBV4-3,.,TGCGCCAGCAGCAAAGATCCCCGCATGGACATCGCGAACACCGGGGAGCTGTTTTTT,CASSKDPRMDIANTGELFF
TRBJ1-1,13,few,TRBV28,.,TGTGCCAGCAGTCTTACAGGTGACAATGAAGCTTTCTTT,CASSLTGDNEAFF
TRBJ1-5,15,.,TRBV4-3,.,TGCGCCAGCAGCCAAGGCCGGGTTGGCAATCAGCCCCAGCATTTT,CASSQGRVGNQPQHF
TRBJ2-7,15,few,TRBV6-5,.,TGTGCCAGCAGTTACTCGTCTAGCGTCCCCTACGAGCAGTACTTC,CASSYSSSVPYEQYF
TRBJ2-7,13,.,TRBV5-1,TRBD1,TGCGCCAGCAGCTCGGACAGGAACTACGAGCAGTACTTC,CASSSDRNYEQYF
TRBJ2-7,12,.,TRBV10-3,TRBD1,TGTGCCATCAGTGAGTTACAGGGGGTTCAGTACTTC,CAISELQGVQYF
TRBJ2-1,17,.,TRBV4-1,.,TGCGCCAGCAGCCTGAAGGAAGGACCCCCTCTCTACAATGAGCAGTTCTTC,CASSLKEGPPLYNEQFF
TRBJ1-1,16,many,TRBV7-3,TRBD1,TGTGCCAGCAGCCCACCATCGACAGGGGAGAACACTGAAGCTTTCTTT,CASSPPSTGENTEAFF
TRBJ2-7,14,many,TRBV5-1,TRBD2,TGCGCCAGCAGCTCCGGACTAGCGGGACCCGAGCAGTACTTC,CASSSGLAGPEQYF
TRBJ2-1,13,.,TRBV7-3,.,TGTGCCAGCAGCAATGGGCCGGTCAATGAGCAGTTCTTC,CASSNGPVNEQFF
TRBJ2-7,13,medium-sized,TRBV5-6,.,TGTGCCAGCGCCCCGATGGGTTCCTACGAGCAGTACTTC,CASAPMGSYEQYF
TRBJ1-3,15,.,TRBV28,.,TGTGCCAGCACAGGGGACGACGGCTCTGGAAACACCATATATTTT,CASTGDDGSGNTIYF
TRBJ2-4,15,.,TRBV20-1,.,TGCAGTGCTAGGAAGGACCGAGGGGCCAAAAACATTCAGTACTTC,CSARKDRGAKNIQYF
TRBJ2-7,15,few,TRBV7-9,.,TGTGCCAGCAGCTTATCAACAGGGAGGTCCTACGAGCAGTACTTC,CASSLSTGRSYEQYF
TRBJ2-1,14,.,TRBV6-6,TRBD2,TGTGCCAGCAGCAATGGGGGGGCCTACAATGAGCAGTTCTTC,CASSNGGAYNEQFF
TRBJ2-3,18,few,TRBV4-1,TRBD2,TGCGCCAGCAGCCGCCCCCGAGCGGCGGGAGAAGTCATAGATACGCAGTATTTT,CASSRPRAAGEVIDTQYF
TRBJ1-5,14,.,TRBV28,TRBD1,TGTGCCAGCAGTGGACGACAGGGCTCTGGGGCCCAGCATTTT,CASSGRQGSGAQHF
TRBJ1-6,15,few,TRBV5-1,.,TGCGCCAGCAGCTTCTTAGACAGAAGTAATTCACCCCTCCACTTT,CASSFLDRSNSPLHF
TRBJ1-1,12,.,TRBV12-3/TRBV12-4,.,TGTGCCAGCAGTTTAGGAGACGATGGGGCTTTCTTT,CASSLGDDGAFF
TRBJ1-6,14,.,TRBV4-1,.,TGCGCCAGCAGCCTCGAGCCGTATAATTCACCCCTCCACTTT,CASSLEPYNSPLHF
TRBJ2-3,13,few,TRBV7-6,.,TGTGCCAGCAGCTTTGGAGCGTTGGATACGCAGTATTTT,CASSFGALDTQYF
TRBJ2-7,15,.,TRBV7-9,.,TGTGCCAGCAGCCCGATTAGGGAGTTATCCTACGAGCAGTACTTC,CASSPIRELSYEQYF
TRBJ2-1,15,many,TRBV4-1,TRBD1,TGCGCCAGCAGCCAAACCGGGACAGGGATCAATGAGCAGTTCTTC,CASSQTGTGINEQFF
TRBJ2-2,15,few,TRBV12-3/TRBV12-4,TRBD2,TGTGCCAGCAGTTGGAGCGGGATGGAGTACGGGGAGCTGTTTTTT,CASSWSGMEYGELFF
TRBJ1-5,15,.,TRBV27,TRBD1,TGTGCCAGCAGTCTGGGACAGGGGGGCAATCAGCCCCAGCATTTT,CASSLGQGGNQPQHF
TRBJ2-1,17,.,TRBV24-1,TRBD2,TGTGCCACCAGTGATCCGACTAGCGGGGACTCATACAATGAGCAGTTCTTC,CATSDPTSGDSYNEQFF
TRBJ2-2,15,.,TRBV7-8,TRBD1,TGTGCCAGCAGCCAAGACAGGGGAAACACCGGGGAGCTGTTTTTT,CASSQDRGNTGELFF
TRBJ2-7,14,many,TRBV5-1,.,TGCGCCAGCAGCTTGGCCGGTACTCCCTACGAGCAGTACTTC,CASSLAGTPYEQYF
TRBJ2-7,16,.,TRBV6-5,.,TGTGCCAGCAGTAACCCCCCACAGGGTCGCTCCTACGAGCAGTACTTC,CASSNPPQGRSYEQYF
TRBJ2-5,17,few,TRBV4-2,TRBD2,TGTGCCAGCAGCCAAGCCCCGTGGCTAGCGGGAGGAGAGACCCAGTACTTC,CASSQAPWLAGGETQYF
TRBJ1-5,17,few,TRBV27,.,TGTGCCAGCAGACCTACCCTTAGACAGTATAGCAATCAGCCCCAGCATTTT,CASRPTLRQYSNQPQHF
TRBJ1-4,15,few,TRBV6-5,TRBD1,TGTGCCAGCAGTTACTACCGGGACAGGGATGAAAAACTGTTTTTT,CASSYYRDRDEKLFF
TRBJ2-1,15,.,TRBV4-3,.,TGCGCCAGCAGCCAACGAGCGGTCTCCTACAATGAGCAGTTCTTC,CASSQRAVSYNEQFF
TRBJ2-1,15,many,TRBV7-3,TRBD2,TGTGCCAGCAGCCCGTCGCCGGGACTAGTAGGTGAGCAGTTCTTC,CASSPSPGLVGEQFF
TRBJ2-5,16,.,TRBV28,TRBD1,TGTGCCAGCAGTTTAGGAGGAGTAGGGGGCGGAGAGACCCAGTACTTC,CASSLGGVGGGETQYF
TRBJ2-7,12,.,TRBV28,TRBD2,TGTGCCAGCACCCTGGGGGGGTTAGAGCAGTACTTC,CASTLGGLEQYF
TRBJ2-5,15,few,TRBV28,TRBD2,TGTGCCAGCAATAGCGGGGGGCTGGGGCAAGAGACCCAGTACTTC,CASNSGGLGQETQYF
TRBJ1-2,13,.,TRBV7-2,.,TGTGCCAGCAGCTTATTGTACGGTTATGGCTACACCTTC,CASSLLYGYGYTF
TRBJ2-2,16,.,TRBV4-2,TRBD2,TGTGCCAGCAGCCAAGTGTTGGCGGGGGGAACCGGGGAGCTGTTTTTT,CASSQVLAGGTGELFF
TRBJ1-5,13,.,TRBV5-1,.,TGCGCCAGCAGCTTGCAGGGCAATCAGCCCCAGCATTTT,CASSLQGNQPQHF
TRBJ1-2,12,.,TRBV25-1,.,TGTGCCAGCAGTGAATTGGGAGGGGGCTACACCTTC,CASSELGGGYTF
TRBJ1-5,14,few,TRBV12-3/TRBV12-4,.,TGTGCCAGCAGTTCGGGCCCCTACTATCAGCCCCAGCATTTT,CASSSGPYYQPQHF
TRBJ2-1,14,.,TRBV18,TRBD1,TGTGCCAGCTCCGGGACAGGGAGCAGCTATGAGCAGTTCTTC,CASSGTGSSYEQFF